This T cell receptor beta chain was identified during a study of OX40 agonist ivuxolimab in advanced cancers. Study overall: Of the patients, three showed partial responses, one with hepatocellular carcinoma and two with cutaneous melanoma.

This CDR3 has 12 residues. CDR1 and CDR2 from the germline V gene are SEHNR and FQNEAQ (reference sequence). With 5 bases removed from V and 3 bases from J, the gap between germline ends came to 8 bases. The data were produced by immunoSEQ multiplex PCR, yet TCRdb's version contains in-frame clones alone and is incomplete. The table has 45,000 to 70,000 clones, 88% seen once; the top ten hold 6.9%. This sequence joins TRBV7-9 and TRBJ2-7, with D possibly being TRBD2 (6 bases). The receptor was isolated from an adult with an advanced solid tumor such as melanoma, head and neck, liver or kidney cancer. The sample was CD4+ or CD8+ T cells sorted from blood, taken in a trial of the OX40 agonist ivuxolimab. CDR3 in DNA: TGTGCCAGCAGCCAGACTAGCTACGAGCAGTACTTC. Its translation is CASSQTSYEQYF.